Shown below are 17 T cell receptor beta chains from a single sample sequenced in a study of Graves' ophthalmopathy and Graves' hyperthyroidism. The TCR beta CDR3 regions underwent amplification from RNA transcripts. Following a first-round RT-PCR that used HTBI primers, a second-round multiplex PCR was carried out. TCRdb reanalysed the multiplex PCR reads using MiXCR and keeps one entry per CDR3 protein. The sample records hundreds of thousands of distinct CDR3 sequences, about two fifths being singletons. Sequenced: peripheral blood. The receptors originated from an adult man with Graves' ophthalmopathy.

This clonotype was recorded many times. The chain joins TRBV6-6 to TRBJ1-2; D call uncertain. The CDR3 runs 13 residues. The V gene's germline CDR1 is MNHNY and CDR2 SVGAGI (reference sequence). Trimming stripped 7 bases from V and 6 bases from J, with 15 bases between. The CDR3 DNA follows: TGTGCCAGCAAAACCCAGGCAGGCCATGGCTACACCTTC. Translated, it gives CASKTQAGHGYTF.

Of note for this clonotype: A read error may produce the germline difference seen at one junction end. The chain has TRBV2 and TRBJ1-3; D uncertain. From germline, CDR1 is SNHLY and CDR2 FYNNEI. This CDR3 has 12 amino acids. The CDR3 region has the DNA TGTGCCAGCAATGAACAGGGAAACACCATATATTTT. Its protein is CASNEQGNTIYF.

This chain joins TRBV7-9 and TRBJ2-1; 10 bases fit TRBD2. The germline V gene encodes CDR1 SEHNR and CDR2 FQNEAQ (reference sequence). Unmatched junction bases numbered 5, after V lost 6 bases and J lost 9 bases. The CDR3 totals 13 residues. The DNA for the CDR3 is TGTGCCAGCAGTCAAAGCGGGAGGGGTGAGCAGTTCTTC. Amino acid sequence: CASSQSGRGEQFF. The full variable domain, in which reference TRBV7-9 and TRBJ2-1 provide the parts outside the CDR3, is DTGVSQNPRHKITKRGQNVTFRCDPISEHNRLYWYRQTLGQGPEFLTYFQNEAQLEKSRLLSDRFSAERPKGSFSTLEIQRTEQGDSAMYLCASSQSGRGEQFFGPGTRLTVL.

This clonotype showed up just a few times. J is TRBJ2-2 and V is TRBV7-6; TRBD2 might be the D (6 bases). V was pared by 3 bases and J by 4 bases, with 12 bases between. The CDR3 is made up of 15 amino acids. Germline lookup yields CDR1 SGHVS and CDR2 FNYEAQ. The CDR3 loop is CASSLVLRGTGELFF. DNA of the CDR3: TGTGCCAGCAGCTTGGTCCTGCGGGGCACCGGGGAGCTGTTTTTT.

At least ten counts were recorded for this clonotype. This chain links TRBV7-8 with TRBJ1-5; 7 bases line up with TRBD1. Germline V gene data show CDR1 as SGHVS and CDR2 as FQNEAQ. The CDR3 extends over 15 amino acids. J was trimmed by 0 bases and V by 4 bases; bases with no gene match: 3. DNA for the CDR3: TGTGCCAGCAGCTCGGACAGGATTAGCAATCAGCCCCAGCATTTT. As protein: CASSSDRISNQPQHF.

The chain joins TRBV4-2 to TRBJ2-7; 12 positions match TRBD2. The ends lost 0 bases at V and 7 bases at J; junction bases unmatched: 4. The germline CDR1 and CDR2 sequences are LGHNA and YNFKEQ. The CDR3 is made up of 15 amino acids. The CDR3 DNA reads as TGTGCCAGCAGCCAAGACAGACTAGCGGGGGTTGAGCAGTACTTC. It translates to CASSQDRLAGVEQYF.

This chain connects TRBV25-1 to TRBJ1-5; 7 bases agree with TRBD1. The V and J ends lost 3 bases and 1 base, in that order; junction bases with no gene match: 3. The germline V gene encodes CDR1 MGHDK and CDR2 SYGVNS. The CDR3 spans 15 residues. Written as DNA, the CDR3 is TGTGCCAGCAGTGATGGCAGGGGGAGCAATCAGCCCCAGCATTTT. It specifies CASSDGRGSNQPQHF.

The chain is built from TRBV5-1 and TRBJ2-5; TRBD2 matches at 12 bases. Looked up from germline, CDR1 is SGHRS and CDR2 is YFSETQ. CDR3 size: 16 residues. J gave up 5 bases and V 4 bases, and 9 bases lay outside the gene matches. In DNA form, the CDR3 reads TGCGCCAGCAGCAGCTATGGACTAGCGGGACGGGAGACCCAGTACTTC. Translating it yields CASSSYGLAGRETQYF.

Concerning this clonotype itself: Likely a read error: the CDR3 ends without its conserved phenylalanine or tryptophan. The chain employs TRBV20-1 and TRBJ1-6; no definite D call. V was shortened by 2 bases and J by 10 bases, with 12 bases between the two germline ends. CDR1 is DFQATT and CDR2 is SNEGSKA in the germline V gene (reference sequence). CDR3 length: 13 amino acids. CDR3 bases: TGCAGTGCTAGACCGGACGGAGACTCACCCCTCCACCTA. This codes for CSARPDGDSPLHL.

This clonotype came up many times. The chain links TRBV12-3 or TRBV12-4 to TRBJ1-1; D gene ambiguous. V was cut by 7 bases and J by 1 base, with 19 bases left in between. The CDR3 is 16 residues long. Written as DNA, the CDR3 is TGTGCCAGCACCCCCAAACGTGGGGATCCGAACACTGAAGCTTTCTTT. It is translated as CASTPKRGDPNTEAFF.

With respect to this clonotype: A much larger clone differs from this one at a single base, so this may be a read error. The chain is built from TRBV2 and TRBJ2-2; 9 bases match TRBD1. Germline CDR1 reads SNHLY; CDR2 reads FYNNEI. The length of the CDR3 is 15 residues. The CDR3 region is CAGRGTGFNTGELFF. The CDR3 DNA follows: TGTGCCGGCAGAGGGACAGGGTTTAACACCGGGGAGCTGTTTTTT.

In this sample, this clonotype turned up a few times. The rearrangement joins TRBV10-3 to TRBJ2-2; 10 bases match TRBD2. The germline V gene has CDR1 ENHRY and CDR2 SYGVKD. Trimming took 10 bases from V and 6 from J; bases not matched to a gene: 8. The CDR3 totals 14 residues. As DNA, the CDR3 is TGTGCCACCACCTTCCTAGCGGGGGCCGGGGAGCTGTTTTTT. It yields the protein CATTFLAGAGELFF.

This chain uses TRBV30 with TRBJ2-7; D may be TRBD1 (6 bases). V was clipped by 3 bases and J by 1 base, with 16 bases between them. CDR3 length: 15 amino acids. Germline-derived CDR1 and CDR2 are GTSNPN and SVGIG (reference sequence). CDR3 bases: TGTGCCTGGAGGGGAACAGGGCTGAGATCCTACGAGCAGTACTTC. Protein sequence: CAWRGTGLRSYEQYF.

Ten or more counts support this clonotype. The chain combines TRBV7-9 with TRBJ1-3; TRBD1 aligns across 8 bases. Germline loops: CDR1 SEHNR, CDR2 FQNEAQ (reference sequence). The CDR3 consists of 14 residues. Unmatched junction bases numbered 9, after V lost 10 bases and J lost 4 bases. The CDR3 coding sequence is TGTGCCATTTCGGACAGGGCGCACGGAAACACCATATATTTT. The encoded protein is CAISDRAHGNTIYF.

The sample holds a few counts of this clonotype. One end of the junction fails to match germline, which may point to a read error. The V call is TRBV10-3, the J call TRBJ1-5; D not resolved. Germline V gene data show CDR1 as ENHRY and CDR2 as SYGVKD. The CDR3 is 12 amino acids. CDR3 DNA: TGTGCCAGCAGTGGTGCAGCTCAAACCCAGCATTTT. It codes for CASSGAAQTQHF.

This clonotype was detected many times. The CDR3 sequence is CASSIPTTGNTIYF. The CDR3 nucleotides read TGTGCCAGTAGTATCCCCACGACTGGAAACACCATATATTTT. The chain links TRBV19 to TRBJ1-3; D is uncertain. The V end lost 3 bases, the J end lost 2 bases, and 8 bases lay between the germline ends. This CDR3 has 14 amino acids. Germline values: CDR1 LNHDA, CDR2 SQIVND (reference sequence). Looking up the rest from reference TRBV19 and TRBJ1-3 gives the full variable domain: DGGITQSPKYLFRKEGQNVTLSCEQNLNHDAMYWYRQDPGQGLRLIYYSQIVNDFQKGDIAEGYSVSREKKESFPLTVTSAQKNPTAFYLCASSIPTTGNTIYFGEGSWLTVV.

This chain uses TRBV10-3 with TRBJ1-1, with no clear D. The germline V gene encodes CDR1 ENHRY and CDR2 SYGVKD. V dropped 10 bases and J dropped 7 bases, with 13 bases sitting between them. This CDR3 contains 11 residues. The CDR3 loop is CASTTGIEAFF. CDR3 coding DNA: TGTGCCAGCACCACGGGGATTGAAGCTTTCTTT.